These 15 T cell receptor beta chains share one sample of origin, sequenced in a study of blood T cell repertoires in COVID-19. Sequencing was performed with immunoSEQ multiplex PCR; in TCRdb, only in-frame clones are kept and a portion is missing. The profile shows 200,000 to 250,000 clones, approximately 86% of them singletons. Material: PBMCs or T cells enriched from blood (not recorded which). Receptor source: a woman in her thirties with acute COVID-19.

The chain joins TRBV20-1 to TRBJ2-5; D possibly corresponds to TRBD1 (7 bases). V was shortened by 3 bases and J by 5 bases, with 16 bases between the two germline ends. Germline lookup yields CDR1 DFQATT and CDR2 SNEGSKA (reference sequence). The CDR3 covers 14 residues. The CDR3 is CSASYPGGLETQYF. The DNA for the CDR3 is TGCAGTGCTAGTTACCCAGGGGGGCTTGAGACCCAGTACTTC.

This clone showed up just a few times. This rearrangement joins TRBV29-1 to TRBJ1-1, with 8 bases that match TRBD1. The CDR3 loop spans 12 amino acids. Trimming took 7 bases from V and 2 from J; bases not matched to a gene: 3. The germline gives CDR1 SQVTM, CDR2 ANQGSEA. CDR3 DNA sequence: TGCAGCGCGGCAGGGGGCAACACTGAAGCTTTCTTT. It encodes CSAAGGNTEAFF. The full variable domain, completed using reference TRBV29-1 and TRBJ1-1, is SAVISQKPSRDICQRGTSLTIQCQVDSQVTMMFWYRQQPGQSLTLIATANQGSEATYESGFVIDKFPISRPNLTFSTLTVSNMSPEDSSIYLCSAAGGNTEAFFGQGTRLTVV.

The CDR3 spells CASSSPRLFNYGYTF. The DNA for the CDR3 is TGTGCCAGCAGCTCCCCCAGACTCTTTAACTATGGCTACACCTTC. This chain connects TRBV11-2 to TRBJ1-2; D unresolved. CDR3 length: 15 residues. The germline V gene has CDR1 SGHAT and CDR2 FQNNGV. Trimming stripped 4 bases from V and 1 base from J, with 13 bases between.

V and J are TRBV6-5 and TRBJ1-2; D may be TRBD1 (5 bases). Trimming stripped 8 bases from V and 5 bases from J, with 15 bases between. Per germline, CDR1 MNHEY and CDR2 SVGAGI. The CDR3 is made up of 13 amino acids. The CDR3 nucleotides are TGTGCCAGCCGAGGGACTCAAAAGTATGGCTACACCTTC. Translating it yields CASRGTQKYGYTF.

The V gene is TRBV4-1, the J gene TRBJ1-1; 7 bases line up with TRBD1. Germline-derived CDR1 and CDR2 are MGHRA and YSYEKL. This CDR3 has 17 amino acids. J was trimmed by 5 bases and V by 3 bases; bases with no gene match: 15. The CDR3 loop is CASSQTRDRNLGTEAFF. CDR3 in DNA: TGCGCCAGCAGCCAGACCCGGGACAGAAATTTGGGGACTGAAGCTTTCTTT.

The chain is built from TRBV19 and TRBJ1-1, with 7 nucleotides matching TRBD1. The CDR3 has 15 amino acids. The ends lost 6 bases at V and 1 base at J; junction bases unmatched: 8. Germline V CDR1 and CDR2: LNHDA, SQIVND (reference sequence). The CDR3 DNA reads as TGTGCCAGTAGGCTACAGGGGTTGGCGAACACTGAAGCTTTCTTT. It codes for CASRLQGLANTEAFF.

The rearrangement uses TRBV29-1 and TRBJ2-1; no clear D gene. With 6 bases removed from V and 0 bases from J, the gap between germline ends came to 12 bases. CDR3 length equals 14 residues. From germline, CDR1 is SQVTM and CDR2 ANQGSEA. This chain's CDR3 is CSVAIGSSYNEQFF. The CDR3 coding sequence is TGCAGCGTCGCCATTGGTAGCTCCTACAATGAGCAGTTCTTC.

The V call is TRBV27, the J call TRBJ1-5; 7 bases map to TRBD1. The CDR3 is 14 residues long. Germline V gene lookup returns CDR1 MNHEY and CDR2 SMNVEV (reference sequence). V lost 4 bases to trimming and J lost 7 bases; unmatched junction nucleotides: 7. The CDR3 bases are TGTGCCAGCAGTTACAGGGGCGGGGGGCAGCCCCAGCATTTT. Protein: CASSYRGGGQPQHF.

This rearrangement joins TRBV7-9 to TRBJ1-4; the match to TRBD1 covers 8 bases. The CDR3 covers 16 residues. The ends lost 5 bases at V and 4 bases at J; junction bases unmatched: 9. Per the germline V gene, CDR1 is SEHNR and CDR2 is FQNEAQ (reference sequence). CDR3 bases: TGTGCCAGCAGCCCCAGGACAGGGTCGCATAATGAAAAACTGTTTTTT. It translates to CASSPRTGSHNEKLFF. Looking up the rest from reference TRBV7-9 and TRBJ1-4 gives the full variable domain: DTGVSQNPRHKITKRGQNVTFRCDPISEHNRLYWYRQTLGQGPEFLTYFQNEAQLEKSRLLSDRFSAERPKGSFSTLEIQRTEQGDSAMYLCASSPRTGSHNEKLFFGSGTQLSVL.

The chain is built from TRBV10-3 and TRBJ2-7; TRBD1 is a possible D gene (5 bases). Germline CDR1 and CDR2: ENHRY and SYGVKD. Deletions cut 0 bases from V and 1 base from J, with 16 bases between. The CDR3 has 17 residues. The CDR3 protein is CAISESFSGKASYEQYF. For the CDR3, the DNA is TGTGCCATCAGTGAGTCGTTTTCAGGGAAGGCGTCCTACGAGCAGTACTTC.

The chain links TRBV28 to TRBJ1-4, with a tentative D call TRBD1 (5 bases). The CDR3 runs to 14 residues. Trimming cost V 3 bases and J 7 bases, with 12 bases left between them. Germline V lookup: CDR1 MDHEN, CDR2 SYDVKM. This CDR3 is CASSFRGSVEKLFF. DNA for the CDR3: TGTGCCAGCAGTTTCCGGGGGAGCGTTGAAAAACTGTTTTTT.

The rearrangement uses TRBV5-8 and TRBJ2-2; no clear D. Trimming cost V 1 base and J 7 bases, with 5 bases left between them. Germline CDR1 and CDR2: SGHTS and YDEGEE. The CDR3 is 12 amino acids. The CDR3 sequence: CASSLPGGELFF. In DNA form, the CDR3 reads TGTGCCAGCAGCTTGCCGGGCGGGGAGCTGTTTTTT.

CDR3 protein: CASIRGSEQFF. In DNA, the CDR3 is TGTGCCAGCATTAGGGGTTCTGAGCAGTTCTTC. The chain carries TRBV25-1 and TRBJ2-1, with D perhaps TRBD1 (5 bases). This CDR3 has 11 amino acids. Trimming cost V 7 bases and J 9 bases, with 10 bases left between them. Germline V gene sequence: CDR1 MGHDK, CDR2 SYGVNS.

This clone was seen a handful of times. The chain has TRBV27 and TRBJ1-5; TRBD1 might be the D (5 bases). Germline V lookup: CDR1 MNHEY, CDR2 SMNVEV (reference sequence). CDR3 length equals 14 residues. Trimming stripped 3 bases from V and 4 bases from J, with 10 bases between. CDR3 coding DNA: TGTGCCAGCAGTTTTCAGGGTGATAATCAGCCCCAGCATTTT. Its translation is CASSFQGDNQPQHF.

This chain connects TRBV29-1 to TRBJ1-2; D not resolved. Trimming removed 4 bases from V and 4 bases from J, with 10 bases in between. Germline V gene data show CDR1 as SQVTM and CDR2 as ANQGSEA. CDR3 length: 12 amino acids. Here the CDR3 DNA reads TGCAGCGTTGTATCATCCGGCTATGGCTACACCTTC. Translation: CSVVSSGYGYTF.